These T cell receptor beta chains were read from a single sample in a study of T cells in Graves' hyperthyroidism and ophthalmopathy. TCRdb re-called the multiplex PCR reads through MiXCR, storing one row per CDR3 protein. The sample has 200,000 or so distinct CDR3 sequences; around a sixth are singletons. Sequencing was performed on blood. The receptors come from a woman aged 45-60 years with Graves' hyperthyroidism. Both conserved end residues are part of each CDR3. The D gene is left open where the match is weak. Rows may omit the clone size; those that give it use once, few, many or a size class.

CDR3nt | CDR3aa | abundance | d_gene | j_gene | v_gene
TGTGCCAGCACTCGGACAGCCCAGGGTGAGCAGTTCTTC | CASTRTAQGEQFF | many | - | TRBJ2-1 | TRBV27
TGCAGTGCTAGTGGACCGAGCTCCTACGAGCAGTACTTC | CSASGPSSYEQYF | many | - | TRBJ2-7 | TRBV20-1
TGCAGCGTTGTTAACCTAGGCCACAATGAGCAGTTCTTC | CSVVNLGHNEQFF | few | - | TRBJ2-1 | TRBV29-1
TGTGCCATCAGTTGGACAGGGGGCGATACCGGGGAGCTGTTTTTT | CAISWTGGDTGELFF | - | TRBD1 | TRBJ2-2 | TRBV10-3
TGTGCCGTCATAGCGGGAGTGTACGAGCAGTACTTC | CAVIAGVYEQYF | few | TRBD2 | TRBJ2-7 | TRBV30
TGCAGTGCAACCGAGCGGGTTTCGGACACTGAAGCTTTCTTT | CSATERVSDTEAFF | - | - | TRBJ1-1 | TRBV20-1
TGCAGTGCTGGGGGACTAGCGGGAGATTATAGTGTGTACAATGAGCAGTTCTTC | CSAGGLAGDYSVYNEQFF | many | TRBD2 | TRBJ2-1 | TRBV20-1
TGTGCCAGCAGCTTTTCTTTGGGGAATTCACCCCTCCACTTT | CASSFSLGNSPLHF | - | - | TRBJ1-6 | TRBV7-8
TGTGCCACCAGTGCCGACAGGGTCCAGCCCCAGCATTTT | CATSADRVQPQHF | many | TRBD1 | TRBJ1-5 | TRBV24-1
TGTGCCAGCAGCTCCCCCTTGGTGACAGAGGCCCAAGAGACCCAGTACTTC | CASSSPLVTEAQETQYF | many | - | TRBJ2-5 | TRBV11-3